These 30 T cell receptor beta chains were sequenced from one sample in a study of neoadjuvant anti-PD-1 for oral cavity cancer. Measured with immunoSEQ multiplex PCR; TCRdb has only the in-frame clones, and not every one. The repertoire has 7,000 to 9,000 clones, around 49% of them found once; the top ten carry 10% to 15%. Here the sequenced sample was tumor tissue, taken before nivolumab (anti-PD-1) treatment. The receptors were sampled from a person aged 35-79 years with oral cavity squamous cell carcinoma.

The chain carries TRBV27 and TRBJ2-2; D remains ambiguous. The V and J ends lost 5 bases and 2 bases respectively, with 3 bases between them. The CDR3 totals 12 residues. The germline CDR1 and CDR2 sequences are MNHEY and SMNVEV (reference sequence). The CDR3 loop reads CASSENTGELFF. DNA of the CDR3: TGTGCCAGCAGTGAAAACACCGGGGAGCTGTTTTTT.

This clone came up once. The rearrangement uses TRBV5-6 and TRBJ2-7, with D possibly TRBD2 on 6 matching bases. The germline V and J ends were trimmed by 4 bases and 2 bases, with 13 bases remaining between them. The CDR3 runs to 14 residues. CDR1 is SGHDT, CDR2 YYEEEE, per germline. CDR3 DNA sequence: TGTGCCAGCAGCCCCAGGGACTGGACCTACGAGCAGTACTTC. Protein sequence: CASSPRDWTYEQYF. The variable domain in full, with the rest retrieved from reference TRBV5-6 and TRBJ2-7, is DAGVTQSPTHLIKTRGQQVTLRCSPKSGHDTVSWYQQALGQGPQFIFQYYEEEERQRGNFPDRFSGHQFPNYSSELNVNALLLGDSALYLCASSPRDWTYEQYFGPGTRLTVT.

By share, this clone counts as large. The chain is built from TRBV6-6 and TRBJ2-5; D is uncertain. The germline gives CDR1 MNHNY, CDR2 SVGAGI (reference sequence). The V end lost 7 bases, the J end lost 5 bases, and 5 bases lay between the germline ends. The CDR3 covers 10 residues. Here the CDR3 reads CASKGETQYF. CDR3 nucleotide sequence: TGTGCCAGCAAGGGCGAGACCCAGTACTTC.

The chain has TRBV10-2 and TRBJ2-7; TRBD2 aligns across 7 bases. Germline CDR1 reads WSHSY; CDR2 reads SAAADI. The V and J ends lost 3 bases and 3 bases, in that order; junction bases with no gene match: 5. The CDR3 totals 14 residues. CDR3 residues: CASSDRGGNYEQYF. CDR3 nucleotides: TGCGCCAGCAGTGATCGGGGAGGGAACTACGAGCAGTACTTC.

This chain joins TRBV20-1 and TRBJ2-7; D ambiguous. CDR3 length: 11 residues. Germline V gives CDR1 DFQATT, CDR2 SNEGSKA (reference sequence). With 6 bases removed from V and 4 bases from J, the gap between germline ends came to 10 bases. The CDR3 region has the DNA TGCAGTGCGCTGGGCCAATACGAGCAGTACTTC. Translation gives CSALGQYEQYF.

This chain joins TRBV6-6 and TRBJ2-7; 7 nucleotides match TRBD2. This CDR3 is built from 14 residues. The V segment lost 6 bases and the J segment 2 bases; nucleotides outside the gene matches: 7. Germline V gene data show CDR1 as MNHNY and CDR2 as SVGAGI (reference sequence). The chain's CDR3 is CASRAPSGTYEQYF. The CDR3 nucleotides read TGTGCCAGCAGGGCCCCTAGCGGTACCTACGAGCAGTACTTC.

This rearrangement joins TRBV21-1 to TRBJ1-4. TRBV21-1 is noted as a pseudogene. The CDR3 totals 10 residues. CDR3 loop: CARGEEKLFF. As DNA, the CDR3 is TGTGCCAGGGGGGAGGAAAAACTGTTTTTT.

This rearrangement joins TRBV4-1 to TRBJ2-5, with 9 bases that match TRBD2. The CDR3 contains 15 residues. The germline V gene has CDR1 MGHRA and CDR2 YSYEKL. Trimming at V came to 3 bases and at J to 5 bases, leaving 7 bases not matched to a gene. In nucleotides, the CDR3 is TGCGCCAGCAGCCAGAGTAGCGGGGGACGGGAGACCCAGTACTTC. Residues: CASSQSSGGRETQYF.

The chain employs TRBV5-4 and TRBJ2-3, with D unclear. Germline loops: CDR1 SGHNT, CDR2 YYREEE (reference sequence). V shed 4 bases and J shed 0 bases, with 12 bases lying between them. The CDR3 has 15 amino acids. CDR3 region: CASSTDFASTDTQYF. CDR3 nucleotides: TGTGCCAGCAGCACTGACTTCGCTAGCACAGATACGCAGTATTTT. Full variable domain (missing parts from reference TRBV5-4 and TRBJ2-3): ETGVTQSPTHLIKTRGQQVTLRCSSQSGHNTVSWYQQALGQGPQFIFQYYREEENGRGNFPPRFSGLQFPNYSSELNVNALELDDSALYLCASSTDFASTDTQYFGPGTRLTVL.

This clone was counted once. The chain links TRBV7-9 to TRBJ2-1; the D gene could be TRBD1 or TRBD2 (5 bases each). V was shortened by 2 bases and J by 9 bases, with 11 bases between the two germline ends. This CDR3 contains 13 residues. CDR1 and CDR2 from the germline V gene are SEHNR and FQNEAQ (reference sequence). The CDR3 sequence is CASSLIGGTEQFF. The CDR3 region has the DNA TGTGCCAGCAGCTTAATTGGTGGGACTGAGCAGTTCTTC.

The chain uses TRBV19 and TRBJ2-3; 9 bases fit TRBD2. This CDR3 comprises 15 residues. V trimming: 9 bases; J trimming: 2 bases; junction bases outside the gene matches: 9. CDR1 and CDR2 (germline): LNHDA, SQIVND (reference sequence). The CDR3 reads CASKNSGSFTDTQYF. The CDR3 nucleotides read TGTGCCAGCAAGAATAGCGGGAGCTTCACAGATACGCAGTATTTT.

This CDR3 is CASSSTSLAGVDTQYF. The CDR3, as DNA: TGCGCCAGCAGCTCGACTTCACTAGCGGGAGTGGATACGCAGTATTTT. The chain recombines TRBV5-1 with TRBJ2-3, with 11 positions matching TRBD2. Germline V CDR1 and CDR2: SGHRS, YFSETQ. The ends lost 3 bases at V and 6 bases at J; junction bases unmatched: 9. This CDR3 contains 16 residues. Full variable domain (remainder filled in from reference TRBV5-1 and TRBJ2-3): KAGVTQTPRYLIKTRGQQVTLSCSPISGHRSVSWYQQTPGQGLQFLFEYFSETQRNKGNFPGRFSGRQFSNSRSEMNVSTLELGDSALYLCASSSTSLAGVDTQYFGPGTRLTVL.

This clone has more than one count but fewer than ten. The chain combines TRBV30 with TRBJ2-1; D remains ambiguous. CDR1 GTSNPN and CDR2 SVGIG come from the germline V gene (reference sequence). The CDR3 consists of 16 residues. V lost 1 base to trimming and J lost 3 bases, with 16 bases between them. In DNA form, the CDR3 reads TGTGCCTGGAGTGCCGTCTTCGCGGCTAGCTACAATGAGCAGTTCTTC. It encodes CAWSAVFAASYNEQFF.

This clone was counted only a few times. The CDR3 DNA follows: TGCGCCAGCAGCTTGACTAGCATATACAATGAGCAGTTCTTC. This sequence encodes CASSLTSIYNEQFF. The chain carries TRBV5-1 and TRBJ2-1; D is perhaps TRBD2 (6 bases). V lost 1 base and J 4 bases, leaving 9 bases between the germline ends. The CDR3 has 14 residues. Germline lookup yields CDR1 SGHRS and CDR2 YFSETQ.

The chain employs TRBV21-1 and TRBJ1-5. TRBV21-1 is reported as a pseudogene. CDR3 length: 20 amino acids. CDR3 region: CASSKKPGERRRGAYQPQHF. The CDR3 nucleotides read TGTGCCAGCAGCAAAAAACCCGGCGAGCGAAGAAGGGGGGCTTATCAGCCCCAGCATTTT.

This chain joins TRBV30 and TRBJ2-4, with no clear D. CDR3 length equals 13 residues. Trimming took 4 bases from V and 4 from J, leaving 11 bases between them. Germline V gene data show CDR1 as GTSNPN and CDR2 as SVGIG (reference sequence). The CDR3 is CAWTSNIKNIQYF. The DNA of the CDR3 is TGTGCCTGGACTTCGAACATTAAAAACATTCAGTACTTC.

This clone was observed a few times. The chain has TRBV19 and TRBJ1-3; no clear D gene. Trimming took 3 bases from V and 0 from J, leaving 9 bases between them. Germline CDR1 and CDR2: LNHDA and SQIVND (reference sequence). The CDR3 is 15 amino acids. The CDR3 is CASSMVAASGNTIYF. The DNA of the CDR3 is TGTGCCAGTAGTATGGTGGCAGCCTCTGGAAACACCATATATTTT.

The chain recombines TRBV6-1 with TRBJ2-2; the D gene is possibly TRBD2 (6 bases). Germline V gene sequence: CDR1 MNHNS, CDR2 SASEGT. V gave up 6 bases and J gave up 0 bases, with 8 bases separating them. The CDR3 loop spans 14 amino acids. For the CDR3, the DNA is TGTGCCAGCAGAAGGGAGGCGAACACCGGGGAGCTGTTTTTT. Its translation is CASRREANTGELFF.

This sequence joins TRBV19 and TRBJ2-3; D ambiguous. Between the trimmed V and J ends, which lost 8 bases and 1 base, there was a span of 13 bases. From germline, CDR1 is LNHDA and CDR2 SQIVND (reference sequence). This CDR3 is built from 14 residues. The chain's CDR3 is CASSTGRRTDTQYF. The CDR3 DNA follows: TGTGCCAGTTCGACTGGGCGGCGCACAGATACGCAGTATTTT.

This clone was observed a handful of times. This chain joins TRBV2 and TRBJ1-1; 7 bases align to TRBD1. Germline values: CDR1 SNHLY, CDR2 FYNNEI. The J segment lost 4 bases and the V segment lost 3 bases, leaving 2 bases of the junction unmatched. The CDR3 is 13 amino acids. CDR3 residues: CASSDQGGTEAFF. DNA of the CDR3: TGTGCCAGCAGTGATCAGGGGGGCACTGAAGCTTTCTTT.

The V gene is TRBV28, the J gene TRBJ1-3; no clear D. V lost 4 bases and J 2 bases, leaving 15 bases between the germline ends. Germline V gene sequence: CDR1 MDHEN, CDR2 SYDVKM. The CDR3 spans 16 residues. For the CDR3, the DNA is TGTGCCAGCAGTTCTGCGTCTTCACGCGCTGGAAACACCATATATTTT. Protein: CASSSASSRAGNTIYF.

As DNA, the CDR3 is TGTGCCAGCAACCCAAAGGGGGAGGGGGAAACTGAAGCTTTCTTT. Its protein is CASNPKGEGETEAFF. The rearrangement uses TRBV28 and TRBJ1-1; a weak D match, TRBD1 (6 bases). Germline CDR1 MDHEN, CDR2 SYDVKM. The ends were cut back, 7 bases at V and 5 bases at J, with 20 bases in the middle. CDR3 length: 15 amino acids.

V usage is TRBV6-5 and J usage is TRBJ1-1, with D possibly matching TRBD1 (5 bases). Germline V CDR1 and CDR2: MNHEY, SVGAGI. Deletions cut 6 bases from V and 4 bases from J, with 12 bases between. CDR3 length: 13 amino acids. CDR3 sequence reads: CASRRGEGTEAFF. For the CDR3, the DNA is TGTGCCAGCAGACGAGGGGAAGGCACTGAAGCTTTCTTT.

J is TRBJ2-7 and V is TRBV7-9, with 7 positions matching TRBD1. V lost 3 bases to trimming and J lost 4 bases; unmatched junction nucleotides: 6. The CDR3 loop spans 14 amino acids. Germline V lookup: CDR1 SEHNR, CDR2 FQNEAQ (reference sequence). CDR3 amino acids: CASSFQTGIYEQYF. The CDR3 coding sequence is TGTGCCAGCAGCTTCCAGACAGGGATTTACGAGCAGTACTTC.

The V and J genes are TRBV7-3 and TRBJ2-1, with 11 bases aligning to TRBD2. This CDR3 has 17 amino acids. The J segment lost 1 base and the V segment lost 0 bases, leaving 2 bases of the junction unmatched. CDR1 and CDR2 (germline): SGHTA, FQGTGA. As DNA, the CDR3 is TGTGCCAGCAGCTTAACTGGGACTAGCGGATCCTACAATGAGCAGTTCTTC. It codes for CASSLTGTSGSYNEQFF.

This clone appeared a few times. The genes are TRBV7-9 and TRBJ2-7, with D perhaps matching TRBD2 (6 bases). This CDR3 is built from 14 residues. Germline V CDR1 and CDR2: SEHNR, FQNEAQ (reference sequence). V shed 3 bases and J shed 2 bases, with 11 bases lying between them. The CDR3 DNA follows: TGTGCCAGCAGCTTCCGGGACTTCCCCTACGAGCAGTACTTC. Translating gives CASSFRDFPYEQYF.

This chain joins TRBV5-1 and TRBJ2-2; tentatively, D is TRBD1 (5 bases). The CDR3 is made up of 15 amino acids. V dropped 0 bases and J dropped 6 bases, with 12 bases sitting between them. The germline V gene encodes CDR1 SGHRS and CDR2 YFSETQ. CDR3 residues: CASSLVLGAPGELFF. The CDR3 nucleotides are TGCGCCAGCAGCTTGGTGTTAGGGGCTCCCGGGGAGCTGTTTTTT.

The chain carries TRBV6-5 and TRBJ2-7; 12 positions match TRBD2. Germline CDR1 reads MNHEY; CDR2 reads SVGAGI. The V and J ends lost 7 bases and 1 base, in that order; junction bases with no gene match: 8. This CDR3 contains 16 residues. The CDR3, as DNA: TGTGCCAGCATTTATTTGACTAGCGGGAGTTCCTACGAGCAGTACTTC. As protein: CASIYLTSGSSYEQYF.

The chain carries TRBV28 and TRBJ1-2; TRBD1 might be the D (5 bases). CDR1 is MDHEN and CDR2 is SYDVKM in the germline V gene. CDR3 size: 16 residues. The V gene lost 6 bases and the J gene lost 2 bases, with 19 bases spanning the gap. CDR3 in amino acids: CASSLWRGTTNYGYTF. CDR3 bases: TGTGCCAGCAGCCTTTGGCGGGGGACTACCAACTATGGCTACACCTTC.

This clone was seen more than once but under ten times. This rearrangement joins TRBV5-1 to TRBJ1-4, with TRBD1 matching 10 bases. V gave up 7 bases and J gave up 0 bases; unmatched junction bases: 3. This CDR3 has 15 amino acids. Per germline, CDR1 SGHRS and CDR2 YFSETQ. The CDR3 DNA reads as TGCGCCAGCCGGGGACAGGGGTCAACTAATGAAAAACTGTTTTTT. Translating gives CASRGQGSTNEKLFF.